This TCR beta chain was identified in a study of blood T cells in healthy people across ages. The CDR3 length is 14 residues. CDR1 and CDR2 (germline): LGHDT, YNNKEL (reference sequence). Trimming took 1 base from V and 3 from J; bases not matched to a gene: 2. A J-beta primer mix and a sample-barcoded 5' primer were used in a second PCR of about 7 to 12 cycles. TCRdb analysed the 5' RACE reads with MiXCR anew, one entry per CDR3 protein. The sample includes roughly 1.7 million distinct CDR3 sequences, about 35% seen only once; the top ten take approximately 11%. This receptor was identified in a woman aged 25 to 39 in good health. Sequences were obtained from blood. The V gene is TRBV3-1, the J gene TRBJ1-2, with 7 bases lining up with TRBD1. Here the CDR3 DNA reads TGTGCCAGCAGCCAAGTGACAGGGTACTATGGCTACACCTTC. As protein: CASSQVTGYYGYTF.